This T cell receptor (beta chain) is drawn from a study of regulatory T cells in long-lasting Graves disease. Study at large: Positivity for TSH receptor antibodies plus over 5 years of antithyroid drugs meant persistent Graves' disease.

Time point defined: persistent/refractory GD, antithyroid drugs over 5 years with positive TRAb. TCR sequences were obtained from RNA taken from PBMCs. Overall study findings and caveats: Segments TRBV28, TRBJ1-2 and TRBJ2-5 showed preferential usage in persistent disease. Public clonotype sharing was higher in persistent than newly diagnosed patients.

Notes on this clonotype: The antigen is undetermined. A read error is likely here: a far larger clone is one base away.

The CDR3 is 15 residues long. CDR1 and CDR2 (germline): SNHLY, FYNNEI. Trimming cost V 5 bases and J 2 bases; bases outside gene matches: 7. TCR beta libraries were built with iRepertoire HTBI primers and Arm-PCR of CDR3 regions. Authors' analysis steps: Gene usage covered 62 TRBV and 13 to 15 TRBJ segments. TCRdb re-called the multiplex PCR reads with MiXCR, one entry per CDR3 protein. The authors' filters were not applied to this entry. This table holds 420,000 or so distinct CDR3 sequences, about 25% found once. The sequence came from a female donor with Graves disease. The chain has TRBV2 and TRBJ2-5; 8 bases fit TRBD2. Sequences were derived from peripheral blood mononuclear cells (PBMCs), sampled when the disease was refractory, from a patient treated with antithyroid drugs. The CDR3 loop is CASSPRTSTQETQYF. The CDR3 region has the DNA TGTGCCAGCAGTCCCAGGACTAGCACACAAGAGACCCAGTACTTC.